These 11 T cell receptor beta chains share one sample of origin, sequenced in a study of blood T cell repertoires in COVID-19. The protocol was immunoSEQ multiplex PCR, while the TCRdb copy is restricted to in-frame clones and leaves out a portion. Seen here are roughly 100,000 clones, more than 75% observed once, and the top ten hold 26%. The sequenced material came from peripheral blood. The receptors shown here come from a man aged 60-69 years with acute or convalescent COVID-19.

The chain uses TRBV19 and TRBJ2-1; D uncertain. The germline V and J ends were trimmed by 6 bases and 4 bases, with 13 bases remaining between them. The CDR3 has 14 amino acids. The germline gives CDR1 LNHDA, CDR2 SQIVND (reference sequence). The CDR3 sequence is CASRGRNLYNEQFF. The CDR3 bases are TGTGCCAGTAGGGGCAGAAACTTATACAATGAGCAGTTCTTC.

The rearrangement links TRBV6-5 to TRBJ1-5, with 10 bases that match TRBD1. V trimming: 8 bases; J trimming: 6 bases; junction bases outside the gene matches: 4. Germline CDR1 reads MNHEY; CDR2 reads SVGAGI. The CDR3 totals 13 residues. The CDR3 reads CASGRDRGQPQHF. As DNA, the CDR3 is TGTGCCAGCGGAAGGGACAGGGGTCAGCCCCAGCATTTT.

This clone has more than one count but fewer than ten. This chain connects TRBV24-1 to TRBJ2-2, with 8 bases aligning to TRBD2. The ends lost 6 bases at V and 5 bases at J; junction bases unmatched: 7. Germline CDR1 KGHDR, CDR2 SFDVKD. The CDR3 contains 15 residues. CDR3 coding DNA: TGTGCCACCAGTAGCGGGAGCGTAATAACCGGGGAGCTGTTTTTT. As protein: CATSSGSVITGELFF.

This chain connects TRBV6-5 to TRBJ1-2; 8 nucleotides agree with TRBD1. Germline CDR1 and CDR2: MNHEY and SVGAGI. The J segment lost 7 bases and the V segment lost 5 bases, leaving 6 bases of the junction unmatched. This CDR3 spans 13 amino acids. The CDR3 region is CASSRTGRPGYTF. CDR3 coding DNA: TGTGCCAGCAGTCGGACAGGGCGGCCTGGCTACACCTTC.

This clone was detected once. The J gene is TRBJ2-1, the V gene TRBV28; unclear D gene. The CDR3 has 14 amino acids. CDR1 and CDR2 from the germline V gene are MDHEN and SYDVKM. The V end lost 8 bases, the J end lost 4 bases, and 15 bases lay between the germline ends. In DNA form, the CDR3 reads TGTGCCAGCGGTACGGCAGGCCAGTACAATGAGCAGTTCTTC. This codes for CASGTAGQYNEQFF.

This clone was picked up one time. The gene calls are TRBV7-3 and TRBJ2-2; unclear D gene. Trimming removed 1 base at V and 6 bases at J, with 9 bases between. The CDR3 has 14 amino acids. Germline V lookup: CDR1 SGHTA, CDR2 FQGTGA. The CDR3 spells CASSLRFASGELFF. In DNA, the CDR3 is TGTGCCAGCAGCTTAAGGTTTGCGTCCGGGGAGCTGTTTTTT.

The rearrangement joins TRBV29-1 to TRBJ1-1; D perhaps matches TRBD1 (6 bases). Germline assignment: CDR1 SQVTM and CDR2 ANQGSEA. CDR3 length equals 12 residues. V was cut by 4 bases and J by 4 bases, with 10 bases left in between. The CDR3 sequence: CSVGRGLTEAFF. CDR3 nucleotides: TGCAGCGTTGGCAGGGGCCTCACTGAAGCTTTCTTT.

J is TRBJ2-1 and V is TRBV19, with 12 bases identical to TRBD2. The CDR3 has 15 residues. Germline CDR1 LNHDA, CDR2 SQIVND (reference sequence). V dropped 5 bases and J dropped 9; count of bases not matched to a gene: 8. CDR3 region: CASSPVTSGRREQFF. The CDR3 DNA sequence: TGTGCCAGTAGTCCGGTGACTAGCGGGAGACGTGAGCAGTTCTTC.

The gene calls are TRBV10-1 and TRBJ2-7; 9 positions match TRBD1. The ends lost 4 bases at V and 6 bases at J; junction bases unmatched: 10. This CDR3 spans 15 amino acids. CDR1 is WNHNN and CDR2 is SYGVQD in the germline V gene (reference sequence). The CDR3 loop is CASSARDRVLGEQYF. CDR3 DNA: TGCGCCAGCAGTGCCCGGGACAGGGTCCTCGGCGAGCAGTACTTC.

The rearrangement uses TRBV27 and TRBJ2-7, with 12 bases matching TRBD2. The length of the CDR3 is 13 residues. The germline CDR1 and CDR2 sequences are MNHEY and SMNVEV (reference sequence). The CDR3 loop reads CASSWGLAGPIEV. The CDR3 bases are TGTGCCAGCAGTTGGGGACTAGCGGGCCCAATTGAGGTC.

The V and J genes are TRBV4-2 and TRBJ2-2; D is perhaps TRBD1 (5 bases). The CDR3 length is 13 residues. V was cut by 3 bases and J by 6 bases, with 8 bases left in between. CDR1 and CDR2 (germline): LGHNA, YNFKEQ. DNA for the CDR3: TGTGCCAGCAGCCACCTGACAGCCGGGGAGCTGTTTTTT. Amino acids: CASSHLTAGELFF.